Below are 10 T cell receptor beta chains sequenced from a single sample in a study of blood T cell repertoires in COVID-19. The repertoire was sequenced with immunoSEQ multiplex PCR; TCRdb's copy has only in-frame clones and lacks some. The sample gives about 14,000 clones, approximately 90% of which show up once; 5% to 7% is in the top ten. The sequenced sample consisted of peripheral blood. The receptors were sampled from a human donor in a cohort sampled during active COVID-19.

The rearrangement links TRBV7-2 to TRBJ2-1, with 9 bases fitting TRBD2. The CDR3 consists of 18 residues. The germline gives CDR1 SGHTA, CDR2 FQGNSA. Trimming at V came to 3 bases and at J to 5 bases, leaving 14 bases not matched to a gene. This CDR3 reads CASSFFLGGTSYNNEQFF. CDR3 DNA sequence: TGTGCCAGCAGCTTTTTCCTCGGCGGGACTAGCTATAACAATGAGCAGTTCTTC.

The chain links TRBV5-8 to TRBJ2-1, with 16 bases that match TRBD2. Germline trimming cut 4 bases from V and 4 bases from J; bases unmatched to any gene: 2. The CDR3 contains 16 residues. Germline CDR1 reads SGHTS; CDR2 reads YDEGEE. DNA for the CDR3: TGTGCCAGCAGCATGGGACTAGCGGGAGGGTACAATGAGCAGTTCTTC. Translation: CASSMGLAGGYNEQFF.

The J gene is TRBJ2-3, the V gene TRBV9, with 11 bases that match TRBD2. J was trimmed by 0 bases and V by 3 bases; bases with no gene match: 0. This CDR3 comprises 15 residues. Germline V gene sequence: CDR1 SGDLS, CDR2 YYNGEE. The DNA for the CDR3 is TGTGCCAGCAGCGGACTAGCGGGGAGCACAGATACGCAGTATTTT. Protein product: CASSGLAGSTDTQYF.

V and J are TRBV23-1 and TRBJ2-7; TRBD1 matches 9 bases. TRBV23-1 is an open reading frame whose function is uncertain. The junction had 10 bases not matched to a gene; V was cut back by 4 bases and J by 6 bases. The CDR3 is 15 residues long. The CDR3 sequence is CASSRRDRAPVEQYF. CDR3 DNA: TGCGCCAGCAGTCGCCGGGACAGGGCCCCTGTCGAGCAGTACTTC.

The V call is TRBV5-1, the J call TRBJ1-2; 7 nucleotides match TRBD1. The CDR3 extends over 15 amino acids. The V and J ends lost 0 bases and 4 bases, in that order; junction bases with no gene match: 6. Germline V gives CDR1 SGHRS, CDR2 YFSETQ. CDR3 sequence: CASSLAVGTVYGYTF. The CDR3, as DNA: TGCGCCAGCAGCTTGGCGGTGGGGACAGTCTATGGCTACACCTTC.

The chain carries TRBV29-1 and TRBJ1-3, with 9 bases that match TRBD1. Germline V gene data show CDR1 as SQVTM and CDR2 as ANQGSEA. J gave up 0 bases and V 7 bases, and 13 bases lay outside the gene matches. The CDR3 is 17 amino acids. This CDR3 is CSALSGQGTYSGNTIYF. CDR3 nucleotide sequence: TGCAGCGCCCTCTCGGGACAGGGCACATACTCTGGAAACACCATATATTTT.

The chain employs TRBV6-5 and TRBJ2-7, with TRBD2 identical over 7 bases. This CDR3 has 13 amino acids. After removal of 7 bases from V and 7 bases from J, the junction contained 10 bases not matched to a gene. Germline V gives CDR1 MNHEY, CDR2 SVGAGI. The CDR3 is CASTGGLLREQYF. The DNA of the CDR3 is TGTGCCAGCACCGGGGGGTTACTACGGGAGCAGTACTTC.

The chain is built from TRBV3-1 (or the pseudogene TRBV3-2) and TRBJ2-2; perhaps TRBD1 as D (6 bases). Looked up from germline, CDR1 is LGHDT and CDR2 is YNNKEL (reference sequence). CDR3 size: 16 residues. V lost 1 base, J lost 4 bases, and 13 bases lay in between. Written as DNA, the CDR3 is TGTGCCAGCAGCCAAGTATCAGGGACAACCACCGGGGAGCTGTTTTTT. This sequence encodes CASSQVSGTTTGELFF.

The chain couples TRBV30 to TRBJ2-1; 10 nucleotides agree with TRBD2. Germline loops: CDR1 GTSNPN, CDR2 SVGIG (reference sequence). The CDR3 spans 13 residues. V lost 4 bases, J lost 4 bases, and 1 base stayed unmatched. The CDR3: CAWTSGSYNEQFF. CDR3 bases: TGTGCCTGGACTAGCGGGAGTTACAATGAGCAGTTCTTC.

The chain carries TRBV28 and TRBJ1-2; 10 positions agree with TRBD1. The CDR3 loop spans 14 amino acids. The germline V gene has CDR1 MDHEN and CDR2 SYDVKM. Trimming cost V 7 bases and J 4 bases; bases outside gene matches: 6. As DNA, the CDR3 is TGTGCCAGCACCCCAGGACAGGGGGTCTATGGCTACACCTTC. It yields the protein CASTPGQGVYGYTF.